This T cell receptor beta chain was sequenced during a study of T-cell reconstitution after alpha-beta-depleted transplantation in children. Study observations and caveats: At one year after transplant, newly produced T cells mostly accounted for T-cell counts and diversity. It was reported that alpha-beta T cells came from several hundred expanded graft clones (about two months after transplant). Surviving recipient T cells and thymic progenitors produced the high day-60 TCRbeta diversity seen in some patients.

Construction of the TCRbeta library involved unique molecular identifiers. TCRdb re-called the PCR reads through MiXCR, storing one row per CDR3 protein. The sample consists of 450,000 to 550,000 distinct CDR3 sequences, roughly 10% of them appearing once. Note on this clonotype: Its antigen is undetermined.

There are 16 residues in the CDR3. V dropped 3 bases and J dropped 3 bases, with 15 bases sitting between them. Germline loops: CDR1 SGHAT, CDR2 FQNNGV. The receptor's source is a female patient aged 2-10 years who had a stem cell transplant for aplastic anemia, so the T cells may come from the graft donor. The input for sequencing was PBMCs, mostly from graft donor cells, taken 180 days after TCRalphabeta/CD19-depleted stem cell transplant. This chain uses TRBV11-2 with TRBJ2-1; perhaps TRBD2 as D (5 bases). The CDR3 nucleotides read TGTGCCAGCAGCTTTAGCTCGGGTGACTACTACAATGAGCAGTTCTTC. Translating gives CASSFSSGDYYNEQFF.